These 31 T cell receptor beta chains came from one sample sequenced in a study of blood T cell repertoires in COVID-19. Sequencing used immunoSEQ multiplex PCR; TCRdb keeps in-frame clones, though not all of them. Of tens of thousands of clones listed, roughly 79% are singletons. Input material: peripheral blood. The receptors derive from a human donor in a cohort sampled during active COVID-19.

The J gene is TRBJ2-7, the V gene TRBV6-2 or TRBV6-3; no definite D call. The CDR3 has 13 residues. With 4 bases removed from V and 5 bases from J, the gap between germline ends came to 12 bases. Germline V gene sequence: CDR1 MNHEY, CDR2 SVGEGT. The DNA for the CDR3 is TGTGCCAGCAGTTTGGCAGTTTGGCACGAGCAGTACGTC. Its translation is CASSLAVWHEQYV.

The chain uses TRBV10-3 and TRBJ2-7, with TRBD1 matching over 9 bases. The V gene end was trimmed by 11 bases and the J gene end by 5 bases; junction bases not matched to a gene: 10. Germline lookup yields CDR1 ENHRY and CDR2 SYGVKD. The CDR3 runs to 13 residues. DNA of the CDR3: TGTGCCGCCCGGGACAGGGAAACCCACGAGCAGTACGTC. Encoded protein: CAARDRETHEQYV.

The gene calls are TRBV10-3 and TRBJ2-3; tentatively, D is TRBD1 (5 bases). Trimming took off 3 bases at V and 0 bases at J, with 16 bases between the two ends. Germline V gene lookup returns CDR1 ENHRY and CDR2 SYGVKD. CDR3 size: 17 residues. CDR3 residues: CAISDILSGASTDTQYF. For the CDR3, the DNA is TGTGCCATCAGTGACATTTTGAGTGGGGCGAGCACAGATACGCAGTATTTT.

This clone was observed a few times. Other nucleotide sequences in the sample specify the same CDR3. The rearrangement uses TRBV28 and TRBJ2-3; D not certain. The V gene's germline CDR1 is MDHEN and CDR2 SYDVKM. The CDR3 covers 11 residues. Trimming left V 8 bases short and J 3 bases short, with 6 bases between. The CDR3 coding sequence is TGTGCCAGCTCTCCTACAGATACGCAGTATTTT. It yields the protein CASSPTDTQYF.

This clone showed up just a few times. The rearrangement links TRBV5-1 to TRBJ2-1, with D possibly matching TRBD2 (6 bases). Germline values: CDR1 SGHRS, CDR2 YFSETQ. Trimming left V 5 bases short and J 3 bases short, with 15 bases between. The CDR3 sequence is 15 residues long. CDR3 region: CASSPFGSDYNEQFF. CDR3 in DNA: TGCGCCAGCAGTCCGTTCGGGAGTGACTACAATGAGCAGTTCTTC.

The V call is TRBV18, the J call TRBJ1-6, with D perhaps matching TRBD1 (5 bases). This CDR3 is 16 amino acids long. Germline V gene sequence: CDR1 KGHSH, CDR2 LQKENI. V was cut by 3 bases and J by 0 bases, with 9 bases left in between. CDR3 sequence: CASSPTVSSYNSPLHF. DNA of the CDR3: TGTGCCAGCTCACCGACAGTAAGCTCCTATAATTCACCCCTCCACTTT.

This clone was recorded a few times. The genes are TRBV28 and TRBJ1-3; D may be TRBD1 (5 bases). The germline V and J ends were trimmed by 5 bases and 3 bases, with 20 bases remaining between them. Per germline, CDR1 MDHEN and CDR2 SYDVKM. This CDR3 comprises 17 residues. The CDR3 DNA reads TGTGCCAGCAGTGCACCCGACAGCCAGGCCAATGGAAACACCATATATTTT. Its protein is CASSAPDSQANGNTIYF.

The chain has TRBV9 and TRBJ1-2; 7 nucleotides line up with TRBD1. Unmatched junction bases numbered 9, after V lost 10 bases and J lost 6 bases. CDR3 size: 12 residues. Looked up from germline, CDR1 is SGDLS and CDR2 is YYNGEE. The chain's CDR3 is CAGGTEGNGYTF. The CDR3 DNA is TGTGCCGGAGGGACAGAGGGGAATGGCTACACCTTC.

The V call is TRBV9, the J call TRBJ2-3; TRBD2 agrees at 8 bases. The germline CDR1 and CDR2 sequences are SGDLS and YYNGEE. V shed 4 bases, J shed 0 bases, and the junction held 19 bases outside the gene matches. This CDR3 is 20 amino acids long. CDR3: CASSSPGLEARTASTDTQYF. In nucleotides, the CDR3 is TGTGCCAGCAGCTCACCGGGACTAGAAGCCCGCACAGCTAGCACAGATACGCAGTATTTT.

The chain carries TRBV4-1 and TRBJ2-1; tentative D call: TRBD1 (6 bases). Between the trimmed V and J ends, which lost 0 bases and 7 bases, there was a span of 10 bases. Per germline, CDR1 MGHRA and CDR2 YSYEKL. CDR3 size: 14 residues. This chain's CDR3 is CASSQDRGYNEQFF. In DNA, the CDR3 is TGCGCCAGCAGCCAAGACAGGGGATATAATGAGCAGTTCTTC.

V usage is TRBV27 and J usage is TRBJ1-1, with a possible D match to TRBD1 (6 bases). The CDR3 loop spans 15 amino acids. The V gene lost 1 base and the J gene lost 4 bases, with 13 bases spanning the gap. Germline V gives CDR1 MNHEY, CDR2 SMNVEV (reference sequence). The CDR3 DNA follows: TGTGCCAGCAGTTTATTAGGGGGGGTGGTCACTGAAGCTTTCTTT. Its translation is CASSLLGGVVTEAFF.

This clone was observed a handful of times. Germline and junction disagree at one end, which may indicate a read error. The chain is built from TRBV15 and TRBJ2-1; D not certain. The length of the CDR3 is 12 residues. Germline V gene sequence: CDR1 LNHNV, CDR2 YYDKDF (reference sequence). The CDR3 sequence is CATSRDGSGEIF. CDR3 nucleotides: TGTGCCACCAGCAGAGATGGGTCAGGCGAAATCTTC.

This rearrangement joins TRBV11-2 to TRBJ1-1; 7 bases match TRBD1. V lost 9 bases to trimming and J lost 3 bases; unmatched junction nucleotides: 19. Germline values: CDR1 SGHAT, CDR2 FQNNGV. The CDR3 contains 17 residues. CDR3 region: CASRSRDSARWDTEAFF. Written as DNA, the CDR3 is TGTGCCAGTCGGTCAAGGGACAGCGCAAGATGGGACACTGAAGCTTTCTTT.

This clone was observed once. J is TRBJ1-5 and V is TRBV19, with 7 bases aligning to TRBD1. This CDR3 has 15 residues. V shed 6 bases, J shed 3 bases, and the junction held 8 bases outside the gene matches. CDR1 and CDR2 (germline): LNHDA, SQIVND (reference sequence). This chain's CDR3 is CASSPSGQTNQPQHF. The CDR3 region has the DNA TGTGCCAGTAGCCCCTCGGGACAGACCAATCAGCCCCAGCATTTT.

V is TRBV6-6 and J is TRBJ2-5; D not resolved. The germline gives CDR1 MNHNY, CDR2 SVGAGI (reference sequence). The CDR3 has 13 amino acids. V lost 6 bases, J lost 5 bases, and 13 bases lay in between. The DNA for the CDR3 is TGTGCCAGCAGCCAGTCCGCCCAGGAGACCCAGTACTTC. This gives the protein CASSQSAQETQYF.

This rearrangement joins TRBV4-1 to TRBJ2-1, with 7 bases fitting TRBD2. Germline CDR1 MGHRA, CDR2 YSYEKL. This CDR3 is 16 amino acids long. Losses at the gene ends were 0 bases for V and 6 bases for J; bases not matched to a gene: 8. For the CDR3, the DNA is TGCGCCAGCAGCCAAGATCGGGGAGGGTCGGTCAATGAGCAGTTCTTC. Translation gives CASSQDRGGSVNEQFF.

The V and J genes are TRBV9 and TRBJ1-1, with D unresolved. The CDR3 totals 14 residues. CDR1 and CDR2 from the germline V gene are SGDLS and YYNGEE. V lost 0 bases to trimming and J lost 1 base, with 7 bases between them. The CDR3 sequence is CASSVVRGNTEAFF. As DNA, the CDR3 is TGTGCCAGCAGCGTAGTTCGGGGGAACACTGAAGCTTTCTTT.

This chain connects TRBV29-1 to TRBJ1-1; no definite D call. CDR3 length equals 14 residues. V was pared by 1 base and J by 6 bases, with 15 bases between. The V gene's germline CDR1 is SQVTM and CDR2 ANQGSEA. The DNA of the CDR3 is TGCAGCGTTGAAGGTGGGTGGGCCAGGCCTGAAGCTTTCTTT. It codes for CSVEGGWARPEAFF.

This chain connects TRBV6-1 to TRBJ1-1, with TRBD1 as a possible D gene (5 bases). Deletions cut 1 base from V and 1 base from J, with 7 bases between. From germline, CDR1 is MNHNS and CDR2 SASEGT. This CDR3 is 14 amino acids long. CDR3 bases: TGTGCCAGCAGTGAAGAAACAGGGAACACTGAAGCTTTCTTT. This gives the protein CASSEETGNTEAFF.

This chain links TRBV9 with TRBJ1-5, with D perhaps matching TRBD1 (5 bases). The CDR3 has 15 amino acids. Trimming stripped 4 bases from V and 1 base from J, with 12 bases between. Germline lookup yields CDR1 SGDLS and CDR2 YYNGEE. CDR3 sequence (DNA): TGTGCCAGCAGCCCCGGGGGGGGAAGCAATCAGCCCCAGCATTTT. This translates into CASSPGGGSNQPQHF.

The chain joins TRBV27 to TRBJ2-1, with D possibly matching TRBD2 (6 bases). Germline values: CDR1 MNHEY, CDR2 SMNVEV (reference sequence). With 6 bases removed from V and 2 bases from J, the gap between germline ends came to 14 bases. This CDR3 has 15 residues. In DNA form, the CDR3 reads TGTGCCAGCAGCCCCCCTAGCGCCGCCTACAATGAGCAGTTCTTC. Amino acids: CASSPPSAAYNEQFF.

This chain connects TRBV5-1 to TRBJ1-2; TRBD1 is a possible D gene (6 bases). The CDR3 consists of 14 residues. CDR1 and CDR2 from the germline V gene are SGHRS and YFSETQ. V was pared by 0 bases and J by 2 bases, with 8 bases between. The CDR3 sequence: CASSLEGGNYGYTF. The CDR3 DNA sequence: TGCGCCAGCAGCTTGGAGGGGGGGAACTATGGCTACACCTTC.

This clone was seen a handful of times. The chain joins TRBV27 to TRBJ1-5; D remains ambiguous. The CDR3 length is 14 residues. Looked up from germline, CDR1 is MNHEY and CDR2 is SMNVEV (reference sequence). V lost 2 bases and J lost 3, with 8 bases in between. CDR3 loop: CASSLGPFNQPQHF. The CDR3 DNA reads as TGTGCCAGCAGTTTAGGCCCTTTCAATCAGCCCCAGCATTTT.

The genes are TRBV3-1 (or the pseudogene TRBV3-2) and TRBJ1-4; D gene unclear. Trimming took 2 bases from V and 12 from J, leaving 13 bases between them. CDR3 length: 13 amino acids. Germline V lookup: CDR1 LGHDT, CDR2 YNNKEL (reference sequence). The CDR3 coding sequence is TGTGCCAGCAGCCAAACCCCCCCCGGGGAACTGTTTTTT. It codes for CASSQTPPGELFF.

The chain combines TRBV10-3 with TRBJ2-2; tentatively, D is TRBD2 (7 bases). The CDR3 spans 16 residues. Germline V gene sequence: CDR1 ENHRY, CDR2 SYGVKD. Trimming shortened V by 3 bases and J by 0 bases, and 11 bases separated the two germline ends. This CDR3 reads CAISERGTTNTGELFF. DNA of the CDR3: TGTGCCATCAGTGAAAGGGGGACTACGAACACCGGGGAGCTGTTTTTT.

The chain recombines TRBV5-1 with TRBJ1-2; the match to TRBD1 covers 8 bases. The germline V gene encodes CDR1 SGHRS and CDR2 YFSETQ. The CDR3 length is 15 residues. J lost 7 bases, V lost 4 bases, and 12 bases had no gene match. CDR3 DNA sequence: TGCGCCAGCAGCCTAGGACAGGGTAATTTGGGTGGCTACACCTTC. Its translation is CASSLGQGNLGGYTF.

The chain joins TRBV4-2 to TRBJ2-3; 8 bases are shared with TRBD2. Germline CDR1 reads LGHNA; CDR2 reads YNFKEQ. The CDR3 is 17 amino acids. Trimming at V came to 2 bases and at J to 1 base, leaving 8 bases not matched to a gene. The CDR3 DNA is TGTGCCAGCAGCCAATCCCCCCAGCGGGGGCGCACAGATACGCAGTATTTT. It codes for CASSQSPQRGRTDTQYF.

The V gene is TRBV24-1, the J gene TRBJ2-1, with TRBD2 as a possible D gene (6 bases). CDR3 size: 13 residues. V was trimmed by 5 bases and J by 11 bases, leaving 15 bases between them. Germline V gene data show CDR1 as KGHDR and CDR2 as SFDVKD. In nucleotides, the CDR3 is TGTGCCACCAGTGCGCGGGACCCGACCCAGCAGTTCTTC. This sequence encodes CATSARDPTQQFF.

This clone was counted between two and nine times. The chain joins TRBV19 to TRBJ2-5; 10 bases are shared with TRBD2. The CDR3 runs 15 residues. CDR1 LNHDA and CDR2 SQIVND come from the germline V gene (reference sequence). V dropped 6 bases and J dropped 1; count of bases not matched to a gene: 5. CDR3 protein: CASSLAGAAQETQYF. The CDR3 DNA reads as TGTGCCAGTAGCCTAGCGGGGGCAGCCCAAGAGACCCAGTACTTC.

This clone was observed a single time. The chain links TRBV2 to TRBJ2-5; 11 bases map to TRBD2. CDR3 length: 14 residues. Germline V lookup: CDR1 SNHLY, CDR2 FYNNEI. Unmatched junction bases numbered 4, after V lost 5 bases and J lost 5 bases. The CDR3 region is CASSRLAGRETQYF. For the CDR3, the DNA is TGTGCCAGCAGTAGACTAGCGGGAAGGGAGACCCAGTACTTC.

This chain links TRBV6-5 with TRBJ1-2; 10 bases are shared with TRBD1. With V trimmed by 6 bases and J by 14 bases, 18 bases remained unmatched. Per the germline V gene, CDR1 is MNHEY and CDR2 is SVGAGI. The CDR3 totals 15 residues. CDR3 in amino acids: CASSSWDRGTSALTF. The CDR3 DNA reads as TGTGCCAGCAGCTCCTGGGACAGGGGTACTAGTGCTCTTACCTTC.